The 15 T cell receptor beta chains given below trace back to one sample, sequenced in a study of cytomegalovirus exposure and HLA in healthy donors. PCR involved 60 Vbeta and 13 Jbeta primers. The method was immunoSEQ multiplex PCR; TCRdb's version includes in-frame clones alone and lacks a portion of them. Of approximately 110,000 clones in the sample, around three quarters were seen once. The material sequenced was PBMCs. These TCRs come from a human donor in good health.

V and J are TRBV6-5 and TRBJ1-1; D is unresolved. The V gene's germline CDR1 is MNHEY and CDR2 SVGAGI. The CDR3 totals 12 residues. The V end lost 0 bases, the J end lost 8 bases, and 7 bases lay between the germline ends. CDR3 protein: CASSYSTGEAFF. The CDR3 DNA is TGTGCCAGCAGTTACTCGACGGGGGAAGCTTTCTTT.

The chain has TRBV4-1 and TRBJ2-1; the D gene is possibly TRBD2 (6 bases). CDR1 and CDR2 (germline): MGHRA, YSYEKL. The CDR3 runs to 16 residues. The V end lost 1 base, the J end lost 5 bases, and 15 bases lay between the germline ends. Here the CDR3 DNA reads TGCGCCAGCAGCCAAGTTAGGGCCGGCGGGGACAATGAGCAGTTCTTC. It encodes CASSQVRAGGDNEQFF.

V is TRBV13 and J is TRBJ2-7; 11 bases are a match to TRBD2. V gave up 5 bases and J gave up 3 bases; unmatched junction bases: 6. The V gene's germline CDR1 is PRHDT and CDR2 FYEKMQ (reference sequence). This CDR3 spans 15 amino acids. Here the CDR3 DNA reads TGTGCCAGCAGCGACCGACTAGCGGGAAACTACGAGCAGTACTTC. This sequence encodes CASSDRLAGNYEQYF.

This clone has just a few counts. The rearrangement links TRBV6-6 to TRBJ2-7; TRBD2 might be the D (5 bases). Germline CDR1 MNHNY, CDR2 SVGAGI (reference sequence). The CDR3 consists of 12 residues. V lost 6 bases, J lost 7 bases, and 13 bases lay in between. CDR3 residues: CASSPPRGEQYF. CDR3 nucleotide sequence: TGTGCCAGCAGCCCCCCGAGAGGGGAGCAGTACTTC.

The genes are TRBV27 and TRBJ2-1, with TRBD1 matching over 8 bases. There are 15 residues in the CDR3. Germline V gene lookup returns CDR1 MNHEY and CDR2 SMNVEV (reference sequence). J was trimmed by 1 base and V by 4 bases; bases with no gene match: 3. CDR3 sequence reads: CASSSTGASYNEQFF. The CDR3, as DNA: TGTGCCAGCAGTTCGACAGGGGCTTCCTACAATGAGCAGTTCTTC.

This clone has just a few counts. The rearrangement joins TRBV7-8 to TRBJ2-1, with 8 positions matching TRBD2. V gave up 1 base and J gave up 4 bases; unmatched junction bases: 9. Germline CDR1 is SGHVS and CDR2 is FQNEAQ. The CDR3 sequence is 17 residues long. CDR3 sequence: CASSLDQSGSSYNEQFF. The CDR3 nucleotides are TGTGCCAGCAGCTTAGATCAGAGCGGGAGCTCTTACAATGAGCAGTTCTTC.

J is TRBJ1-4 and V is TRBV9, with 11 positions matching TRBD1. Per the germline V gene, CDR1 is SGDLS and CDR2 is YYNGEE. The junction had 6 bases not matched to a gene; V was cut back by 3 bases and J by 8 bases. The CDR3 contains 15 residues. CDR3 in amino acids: CASSGGGTGGEKLFF. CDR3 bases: TGTGCCAGCAGCGGGGGAGGGACAGGGGGAGAAAAACTGTTTTTT.

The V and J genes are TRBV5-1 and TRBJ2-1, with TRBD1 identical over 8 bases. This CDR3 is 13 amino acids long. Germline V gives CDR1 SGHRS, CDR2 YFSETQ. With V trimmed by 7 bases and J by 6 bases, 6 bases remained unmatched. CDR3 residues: CASGQGNFNEQFF. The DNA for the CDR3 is TGCGCCAGCGGACAGGGTAATTTCAATGAGCAGTTCTTC.

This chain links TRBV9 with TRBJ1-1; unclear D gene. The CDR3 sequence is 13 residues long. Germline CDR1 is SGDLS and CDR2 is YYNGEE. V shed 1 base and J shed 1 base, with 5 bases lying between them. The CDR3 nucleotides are TGTGCCAGCAGCGTAAAGCAGAACACTGAAGCTTTCTTT. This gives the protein CASSVKQNTEAFF.

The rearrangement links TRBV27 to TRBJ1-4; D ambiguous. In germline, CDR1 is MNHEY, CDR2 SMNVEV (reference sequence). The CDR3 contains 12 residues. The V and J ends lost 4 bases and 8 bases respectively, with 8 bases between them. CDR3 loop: CASSSPGEKLFF. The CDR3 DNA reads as TGTGCCAGCAGTTCCCCGGGGGAAAAACTGTTTTTT.

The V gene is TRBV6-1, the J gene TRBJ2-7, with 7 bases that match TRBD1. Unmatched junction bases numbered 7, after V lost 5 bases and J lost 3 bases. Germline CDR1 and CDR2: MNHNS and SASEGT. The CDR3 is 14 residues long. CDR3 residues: CASSRTGAYYEQYF. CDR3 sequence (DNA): TGTGCCAGCAGTCGCACAGGGGCATACTACGAGCAGTACTTC.

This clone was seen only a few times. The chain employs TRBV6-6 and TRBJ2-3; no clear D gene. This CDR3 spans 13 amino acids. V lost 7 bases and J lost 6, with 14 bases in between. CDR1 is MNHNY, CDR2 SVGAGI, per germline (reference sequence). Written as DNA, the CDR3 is TGTGCCAGCACCCGCGAGGTGTCGGATACGCAGTATTTT. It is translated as CASTREVSDTQYF.

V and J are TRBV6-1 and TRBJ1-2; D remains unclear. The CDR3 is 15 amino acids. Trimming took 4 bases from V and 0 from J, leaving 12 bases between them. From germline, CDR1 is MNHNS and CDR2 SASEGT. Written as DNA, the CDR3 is TGTGCCAGCAGTGTTAATTGGAGATCTAACTATGGCTACACCTTC. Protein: CASSVNWRSNYGYTF.

The CDR3 bases are TGTGCCAGCAGGGGTAGCGGGAGTTATACGCAGTATTTT. Its translation is CASRGSGSYTQYF. The chain combines TRBV6-5 with TRBJ2-3; 9 bases are a match to TRBD2. Germline values: CDR1 MNHEY, CDR2 SVGAGI. The CDR3 loop spans 13 amino acids. The ends lost 6 bases at V and 7 bases at J; junction bases unmatched: 5.

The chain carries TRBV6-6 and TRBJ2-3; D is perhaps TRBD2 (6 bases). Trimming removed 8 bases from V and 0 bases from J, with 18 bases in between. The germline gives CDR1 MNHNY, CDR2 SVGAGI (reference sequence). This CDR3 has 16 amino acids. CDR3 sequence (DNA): TGTGCCAGCGGAGGGCCGTCTAGCGCCAGCACAGATACGCAGTATTTT. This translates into CASGGPSSASTDTQYF.